One and the same sample provided the 30 T cell receptor beta chains below, sequenced in a study of blood T cell repertoires in COVID-19. TCRdb's table, derived via immunoSEQ multiplex PCR, lists solely in-frame clones and lacks some. This sample has over 150,000 clones; over 75% occur once, and the top ten carry 15% to 20%. Sequenced: peripheral blood. Source of these receptors: a man in his fifties with COVID-19, enrolled during active disease.

This rearrangement joins TRBV9 to TRBJ1-6; D remains ambiguous. Trimming removed 0 bases from V and 5 bases from J, with 9 bases in between. The germline CDR1 and CDR2 sequences are SGDLS and YYNGEE. The CDR3 totals 15 residues. The CDR3 loop reads CASSVEGSHNSPLHF. DNA of the CDR3: TGTGCCAGCAGCGTAGAAGGGAGCCATAATTCACCCCTCCACTTT.

The chain is built from TRBV5-1 and TRBJ2-2; 8 positions match TRBD2. J lost 7 bases, V lost 0 bases, and 8 bases had no gene match. This CDR3 is built from 16 residues. Germline V gives CDR1 SGHRS, CDR2 YFSETQ. For the CDR3, the DNA is TGCGCCAGCAGCTTGGGTTTTGCGGGAGGAATCGGGGAGCTGTTTTTT. Protein sequence: CASSLGFAGGIGELFF.

The CDR3 nucleotides read TGTGCCAGCAGGCCGGACAGGGGTGGCTCACCCCTCCACTTT. This translates into CASRPDRGGSPLHF. The chain joins TRBV27 to TRBJ1-6; 9 bases map to TRBD1. The germline CDR1 and CDR2 sequences are MNHEY and SMNVEV (reference sequence). V trimming: 6 bases; J trimming: 10 bases; junction bases outside the gene matches: 7. The CDR3 is 14 amino acids.

The J gene is TRBJ1-4, the V gene TRBV5-4; 10 bases map to TRBD1. This CDR3 has 16 amino acids. After removal of 4 bases from V and 8 bases from J, the junction contained 11 bases not matched to a gene. CDR1 and CDR2 from the germline V gene are SGHNT and YYREEE (reference sequence). The CDR3 loop reads CASSPQPGQGNEKLFF. The CDR3 coding sequence is TGTGCCAGCAGCCCCCAACCGGGACAGGGGAACGAAAAACTGTTTTTT.

On this clone: This sample also contains other DNA sequences that code for the same CDR3. The chain has TRBV5-1 and TRBJ2-5; 14 bases map to TRBD2. V shed 3 bases and J 3 bases; nucleotides not matched to a gene: 1. The CDR3 loop spans 15 amino acids. The germline gives CDR1 SGHRS, CDR2 YFSETQ. CDR3 region: CASSSGLAGEETQYF. CDR3 nucleotides: TGCGCCAGCAGCTCGGGACTAGCGGGGGAAGAGACCCAGTACTTC.

The CDR3 region has the DNA TGTGCCAGCAGCTTGTCCGGGACAGTAGATCAGCCCCAGCATTTT. Translated: CASSLSGTVDQPQHF. This sequence joins TRBV7-2 and TRBJ1-5; TRBD1 matches at 7 bases. Unmatched junction bases numbered 7, after V lost 3 bases and J lost 5 bases. The germline CDR1 and CDR2 sequences are SGHTA and FQGNSA. This CDR3 region has 15 residues.

The rearrangement joins TRBV28 to TRBJ2-7, with a weak D call TRBD2 (7 bases). Between the trimmed V and J ends, which lost 7 bases and 6 bases, there was a span of 13 bases. The CDR3 is 12 residues long. Germline CDR1 MDHEN, CDR2 SYDVKM. CDR3 in amino acids: CASMGGGVEQYF. The DNA for the CDR3 is TGTGCCAGCATGGGGGGGGGCGTCGAGCAGTACTTC.

This chain joins TRBV28 and TRBJ2-3; maybe TRBD1 (6 bases). The V gene lost 6 bases and the J gene lost 1 base, with 8 bases spanning the gap. Germline assignment: CDR1 MDHEN and CDR2 SYDVKM. The CDR3 is 13 amino acids. This CDR3 is CASRDSGTDTQYF. The CDR3 DNA sequence: TGTGCCAGCAGGGACAGCGGCACAGATACGCAGTATTTT.

This chain connects TRBV2 to TRBJ2-7, with 7 bases matching TRBD1. CDR1 is SNHLY and CDR2 is FYNNEI in the germline V gene. V trimming: 3 bases; J trimming: 5 bases; junction bases outside the gene matches: 16. This CDR3 is 17 amino acids long. In nucleotides, the CDR3 is TGTGCCAGCAGTGACAATATGTGGGCAGGGGGTCTAAACGAGCAGTACTTC. Its translation: CASSDNMWAGGLNEQYF.

The rearrangement links TRBV23-1 to TRBJ1-2; 10 nucleotides align to TRBD1. TRBV23-1 counts as an open reading frame of uncertain function. V was clipped by 3 bases and J by 5 bases; unmatched bases: 9. The CDR3 covers 16 residues. CDR3 in DNA: TGCGCCAGCAGTCACCCCCCTTGGGACAGGGGTTATGGCTACACCTTC. Protein: CASSHPPWDRGYGYTF.

This rearrangement joins TRBV6-5 to TRBJ1-4, with a possible D match to TRBD1 (6 bases). The V gene's germline CDR1 is MNHEY and CDR2 SVGAGI. The V end was cut by 8 bases, the J end by 6 bases, with 19 bases between. The CDR3 consists of 15 residues. CDR3 region: CASGTRGGADEKLFF. CDR3 nucleotide sequence: TGTGCCAGCGGAACAAGGGGGGGGGCGGATGAAAAACTGTTTTTT.

The rearrangement links TRBV20-1 to TRBJ2-1, with TRBD2 identical over 8 bases. This CDR3 is 11 amino acids long. V was clipped by 6 bases and J by 9 bases; unmatched bases: 4. In germline, CDR1 is DFQATT, CDR2 SNEGSKA (reference sequence). Written as DNA, the CDR3 is TGCAGTGCAAATAGCGGGATTGAGCAGTTCTTC. It codes for CSANSGIEQFF.

This sequence joins TRBV27 and TRBJ1-2, with D perhaps matching TRBD1 (5 bases). Germline loops: CDR1 MNHEY, CDR2 SMNVEV (reference sequence). The CDR3 consists of 13 residues. The V end lost 5 bases, the J end lost 5 bases, and 12 bases lay between the germline ends. CDR3 coding DNA: TGTGCCAGCAGTGCCACCCCAGGGTATGGCTACACCTTC. It codes for CASSATPGYGYTF.

The gene calls are TRBV1 and TRBJ2-3; whether TRBD2, the table's D call, matches the DNA was not checked. TRBV1 is shown as a pseudogene. The length of the CDR3 is 18 residues. The CDR3 sequence: CTSSQHSGRACWTDTQYF. The CDR3 DNA sequence: TGCACCAGCAGCCAACATAGCGGGAGGGCCTGTTGGACAGATACGCAGTATTTT.

The V call is TRBV13, the J call TRBJ1-5; TRBD1 aligns across 7 bases. CDR3 size: 15 residues. The J segment lost 7 bases and the V segment lost 5 bases, leaving 11 bases of the junction unmatched. The germline V gene has CDR1 PRHDT and CDR2 FYEKMQ (reference sequence). CDR3 loop: CASSTGTVIDQPQHF. CDR3 in DNA: TGTGCCAGCAGCACCGGGACAGTTATCGACCAGCCCCAGCATTTT.

This clone has ten or more counts. J is TRBJ2-7 and V is TRBV29-1; weak D call: TRBD1 (5 bases). V was trimmed by 2 bases and J by 5 bases, leaving 16 bases between them. The length of the CDR3 is 14 residues. Per germline, CDR1 SQVTM and CDR2 ANQGSEA. The CDR3 nucleotides are TGCAGCGTTGAATCGGACACCCCACCGGACGAGCAGTACTTC. It is translated as CSVESDTPPDEQYF.

This clone was counted a few times. The chain uses TRBV6-2 or TRBV6-3 and TRBJ2-3; D remains ambiguous. The CDR3 extends over 13 amino acids. Trimming cost V 2 bases and J 3 bases, with 6 bases left between them. CDR1 and CDR2 from the germline V gene are MNHEY and SVGEGT. DNA of the CDR3: TGTGCCAGCAGTTACCTAGTAACAGATACGCAGTATTTT. Its translation: CASSYLVTDTQYF.

Details on this clone: The sample contains more than one DNA sequence encoding this CDR3. The chain uses TRBV10-1 and TRBJ2-1; 13 bases agree with TRBD2. This CDR3 is built from 16 residues. V lost 0 bases to trimming and J lost 7 bases; unmatched junction nucleotides: 3. Germline assignment: CDR1 WNHNN and CDR2 SYGVQD (reference sequence). CDR3 coding DNA: TGCGCCAGCAGTGAGTCTGGACTAGCGGGAGTTAATGAGCAGTTCTTC. As protein: CASSESGLAGVNEQFF.

V gene TRBV3-1 (or the pseudogene TRBV3-2) combines with J gene TRBJ1-2, with TRBD1 matching 7 bases. Germline values: CDR1 LGHDT, CDR2 YNNKEL (reference sequence). There are 15 residues in the CDR3. The V and J ends lost 1 base and 6 bases, in that order; junction bases with no gene match: 8. For the CDR3, the DNA is TGTGCCAGCAGCCAAGTCCCCGGGACAGCGGATGGCTACACCTTC. Amino acid sequence: CASSQVPGTADGYTF.

DNA for the CDR3: TGTGCTAGTGGTTTGGTGGGCTTGGATGAGCAGTTCTTC. It translates to CASGLVGLDEQFF. The chain links TRBV12-5 to TRBJ2-1; D gene unclear. Germline loops: CDR1 LGHNT, CDR2 FRNRAP. The CDR3 length is 13 residues. Trimming shortened V by 0 bases and J by 8 bases, and 8 bases separated the two germline ends.

The V and J genes are TRBV6-5 and TRBJ2-3; possibly TRBD2 for D (6 bases). Trimming pared 0 bases from V and 3 bases from J, leaving 10 bases between. CDR3 length: 15 amino acids. Germline V gene lookup returns CDR1 MNHEY and CDR2 SVGAGI. The CDR3 DNA sequence: TGTGCCAGCAGTTACTCTCTAGCGCAGACAGATACGCAGTATTTT. This codes for CASSYSLAQTDTQYF.

V is TRBV27 and J is TRBJ1-1, with D unclear. This CDR3 has 13 residues. Trimming took off 3 bases at V and 8 bases at J, with 13 bases between the two ends. Germline V gives CDR1 MNHEY, CDR2 SMNVEV (reference sequence). For the CDR3, the DNA is TGTGCCAGCAGTTTTGGCGGGGTGGCGGAAGCTTTCTTT. Translated, it gives CASSFGGVAEAFF.

J is TRBJ1-4 and V is TRBV5-1; D uncertain. The V gene's germline CDR1 is SGHRS and CDR2 YFSETQ. V dropped 3 bases and J dropped 6 bases, with 15 bases sitting between them. The length of the CDR3 is 15 residues. DNA for the CDR3: TGCGCCAGCAGCTCTGCTAGCCAACCCCATGAAAAACTGTTTTTT. Encoded protein: CASSSASQPHEKLFF.

This rearrangement joins TRBV2 to TRBJ1-2; possibly TRBD1 for D (6 bases). CDR3 length: 15 residues. Trimming took off 7 bases at V and 4 bases at J, with 19 bases between the two ends. Germline CDR1 reads SNHLY; CDR2 reads FYNNEI. In nucleotides, the CDR3 is TGTGCCAGCACTACAGGGCCGTTTTTTAGCTATGGCTACACCTTC. Its protein is CASTTGPFFSYGYTF.

This clone occurred a few times. CDR3 in amino acids: CASSLVGPYGYTF. Written as DNA, the CDR3 is TGTGCCAGCAGCTTAGTGGGCCCCTATGGCTACACCTTC. This chain uses TRBV7-9 with TRBJ1-2; D unresolved. This CDR3 is 13 amino acids long. Trimming removed 1 base at V and 4 bases at J, with 7 bases between. Germline V gives CDR1 SEHNR, CDR2 FQNEAQ (reference sequence).

The gene calls are TRBV4-1 and TRBJ2-7, with TRBD2 matching 8 bases. V shed 0 bases and J 2 bases; nucleotides not matched to a gene: 9. There are 17 residues in the CDR3. Germline lookup yields CDR1 MGHRA and CDR2 YSYEKL. The CDR3 spells CASSQDPTSGSPYEQYF. The CDR3 nucleotides read TGCGCCAGCAGCCAAGATCCAACTAGCGGATCACCCTACGAGCAGTACTTC.

The chain is built from TRBV18 and TRBJ2-1, with TRBD2 matching 11 bases. This CDR3 comprises 15 residues. With 3 bases clipped from V and 5 bases from J, the junction kept 3 bases outside the gene matches. CDR1 and CDR2 (germline): KGHSH, LQKENI. CDR3 protein: CASSPPGLADNEQFF. CDR3 coding DNA: TGTGCCAGCTCACCGCCGGGACTAGCGGACAATGAGCAGTTCTTC. The full variable domain, rest sourced from reference TRBV18 and TRBJ2-1, is NAGVMQNPRHLVRRRGQEARLRCSPMKGHSHVYWYRQLPEEGLKFMVYLQKENIIDESGMPKERFSAEFPKEGPSILRIQQVVRGDSAAYFCASSPPGLADNEQFFGPGTRLTVL.

This clone was picked up a small number of times. The chain uses TRBV19 and TRBJ2-7; 7 bases fit TRBD1. The CDR3 has 14 amino acids. The germline CDR1 and CDR2 sequences are LNHDA and SQIVND (reference sequence). Trimming removed 5 bases from V and 4 bases from J; junction bases left unmatched: 8. DNA for the CDR3: TGTGCCAGTAGTCCGAGACAGGGTCTATACGAGCAGTACTTC. The encoded protein is CASSPRQGLYEQYF.

The chain recombines TRBV19 with TRBJ1-2; 10 bases align to TRBD1. V trimming: 1 base; J trimming: 6 bases; junction bases outside the gene matches: 11. The CDR3 loop spans 17 amino acids. Germline CDR1 reads LNHDA; CDR2 reads SQIVND (reference sequence). The CDR3 here is CASSIGQGAYRGNGYTF. CDR3 nucleotide sequence: TGTGCCAGTAGTATAGGACAGGGGGCTTACCGAGGAAATGGCTACACCTTC.

The chain combines TRBV10-3 with TRBJ2-3, with TRBD1 matching 7 bases. The CDR3 covers 14 residues. Germline lookup yields CDR1 ENHRY and CDR2 SYGVKD. V trimming: 7 bases; J trimming: 4 bases; junction bases outside the gene matches: 8. CDR3 loop: CAIKGDSKSDTQYF. In DNA form, the CDR3 reads TGTGCCATCAAAGGGGACAGCAAGTCAGATACGCAGTATTTT.